A single sample is the source of the 15 T cell receptor beta chains below, sequenced in a study of CXCR3-negative and CXCR3-positive naive CD8 T cells. The libraries of TRB cDNA were prepared using 5' RACE with UMI labels. TCRdb re-called the 5' RACE reads and shows each CDR3 protein once, DNA omitted. The sample totals some 39,000 distinct CDR3 sequences. The sequencing sample was made of naive CXCR3- CD8+ T cells from blood. Subset denoted: CD45RO-CCR7+CD27+CD95- naive CD8+ T cells lacking CXCR3 (TNR3-). The receptors were gathered from a human donor in good health. Some clones in this sample may be carry-over from other donors' samples.

V usage is TRBV7-3 and J usage is TRBJ2-1; TCRdb gives TRBD1 as the D gene, but with no DNA this cannot be confirmed. The CDR3 is made up of 13 amino acids. Looked up from germline, CDR1 is SGHTA and CDR2 is FQGTGA. The CDR3: CASSLQGYDEQFF.

The chain combines TRBV28 with TRBJ2-7; no DNA is available, so the TRBD1 call from TCRdb remains unchecked. Germline CDR1 MDHEN, CDR2 SYDVKM. The CDR3 spans 13 residues. The CDR3 sequence: CASSPGAFGEQYF.

The genes are TRBV28 and TRBJ1-1; TCRdb's D gene call, TRBD1, goes unchecked for lack of DNA. The CDR3 is made up of 14 amino acids. Germline assignment: CDR1 MDHEN and CDR2 SYDVKM. CDR3 loop: CASSYGTSVAEAFF. The full variable domain, its missing parts supplied by reference TRBV28 and TRBJ1-1, is DVKVTQSSRYLVKRTGEKVFLECVQDMDHENMFWYRQDPGLGLRLIYFSYDVKMKEKGDIPEGYSVSREKKERFSLILESASTNQTSMYLCASSYGTSVAEAFFGQGTRLTVV.

V gene TRBV20-1 combines with J gene TRBJ2-2; TCRdb outputs TRBD1, but without DNA this stays unchecked. Germline-derived CDR1 and CDR2 are DFQATT and SNEGSKA (reference sequence). This CDR3 has 16 residues. CDR3 protein: CSASAEGTGDTGELFF.

The rearrangement joins TRBV12-3 or TRBV12-4 to TRBJ2-2; TCRdb names TRBD1, which stays unverified in the absence of DNA. The CDR3 is 16 amino acids. The CDR3 loop is CASSFETGDGTGELFF.

The J gene is TRBJ2-5, the V gene TRBV12-3 or TRBV12-4; there is no DNA to check the TCRdb D call of TRBD1. This CDR3 spans 15 amino acids. The CDR3 sequence: CASISGQGAWETQYF.

This chain links TRBV7-9 with TRBJ2-7; the D gene TCRdb calls, TRBD1, cannot be checked with no DNA. The CDR3 has 12 amino acids. Germline V gene data show CDR1 as SEHNR and CDR2 as FQNEAQ (reference sequence). The CDR3 sequence: CASSSTGGVQYF.

The chain links TRBV4-3 to TRBJ2-2. This CDR3 region has 13 residues. Germline CDR1 and CDR2: LGHNA and YSLEER. CDR3: CASSQDYPGELFF.

The rearrangement joins TRBV12-3 or TRBV12-4 to TRBJ2-2; TCRdb's D call, TRBD2, is unchecked because there is no DNA. The CDR3 sequence is 18 residues long. The CDR3 here is CASSAGTSGGPNTGELFF.

CDR3 in amino acids: CASSDRYEQYF. The gene calls are TRBV25-1 and TRBJ2-7. This CDR3 contains 11 residues. Germline-derived CDR1 and CDR2 are MGHDK and SYGVNS.

The rearrangement links TRBV5-6 to TRBJ2-5; TCRdb proposes TRBD2, but this gene call is untestable without DNA. CDR3 length: 16 residues. Germline CDR1 and CDR2: SGHDT and YYEEEE. The CDR3 loop is CASSTGTSGLQETQYF.

The CDR3 loop is CASSPDRGWNQPQHF. The V call is TRBV7-9, the J call TRBJ1-5; TCRdb returns TRBD1, unconfirmable since there is no DNA. Germline V lookup: CDR1 SEHNR, CDR2 FQNEAQ (reference sequence). The CDR3 has 15 residues.

The rearrangement uses TRBV21-1 and TRBJ2-2; as DNA is missing, the TRBD1 call by TCRdb cannot be tested. TRBV21-1 is a recognized pseudogene. The CDR3 is made up of 18 amino acids. The chain's CDR3 is CASSKRTGGLRMTGELFF.

The genes are TRBV20-1 and TRBJ2-5; TCRdb's assignment of TRBD1 cannot be checked, as there is no DNA. CDR1 and CDR2 (germline): DFQATT, SNEGSKA (reference sequence). The CDR3 extends over 13 amino acids. CDR3: CSAPTGAMKTQYF.

The chain joins TRBV2 to TRBJ2-3; TCRdb gives TRBD2 as the D gene, but with no DNA this cannot be confirmed. CDR3 size: 17 residues. The germline V gene encodes CDR1 SNHLY and CDR2 FYNNEI. CDR3 amino acids: CASSLHLREVSTDTQYF.